These 9 T cell receptor beta chains were all obtained from the same sample, sequenced in a study of cytomegalovirus exposure and HLA in healthy donors. Primers included in the PCR were 60 Vbeta and 13 Jbeta primers. Clones were read by immunoSEQ multiplex PCR, and TCRdb kept only the in-frame ones, dropping some. The profile covers 150,000 to 200,000 clones, with about four fifths appearing a single time and roughly 13% taken by the ten largest. The material sequenced was PBMCs. All receptors derive from a woman in her forties or fifties in good health and CMV-seronegative.

The J gene is TRBJ2-7, the V gene TRBV6-6; possible D gene TRBD2, 6 bases. CDR1 and CDR2 (germline): MNHNY, SVGAGI (reference sequence). The CDR3 runs 11 residues. The V and J ends lost 8 bases and 5 bases respectively, with 10 bases between them. The CDR3 loop is CASEGGDEQYF. The DNA of the CDR3 is TGTGCCAGCGAGGGAGGCGACGAGCAGTACTTC.

The gene calls are TRBV30 and TRBJ1-1; D uncertain. The V and J ends lost 6 bases and 2 bases respectively, with 10 bases between them. The CDR3 extends over 12 amino acids. Per the germline V gene, CDR1 is GTSNPN and CDR2 is SVGIG (reference sequence). The CDR3 reads CACSEYNTEAFF. DNA of the CDR3: TGTGCCTGTTCAGAATACAACACTGAAGCTTTCTTT.

The V gene is TRBV19, the J gene TRBJ2-1; TRBD1 is a possible D gene (6 bases). Germline CDR1 is LNHDA and CDR2 is SQIVND (reference sequence). V was clipped by 7 bases and J by 5 bases, with 12 bases between them. The CDR3 runs 13 residues. The CDR3 DNA follows: TGTGCCAGTATTTCAGGGGCGGACAATGAGCAGTTCTTC. Translated: CASISGADNEQFF.

The chain uses TRBV19 and TRBJ1-2, with a tentative D call TRBD1 (5 bases). Germline values: CDR1 LNHDA, CDR2 SQIVND (reference sequence). This CDR3 contains 16 residues. Trimming shortened V by 3 bases and J by 2 bases, and 16 bases separated the two germline ends. The CDR3 protein is CASSIFVGGANYGYTF. The CDR3 nucleotides are TGTGCCAGTAGTATTTTCGTTGGAGGGGCGAACTATGGCTACACCTTC.

The rearrangement links TRBV19 to TRBJ2-7, with D maybe TRBD1 (8 bases). The V gene lost 6 bases and the J gene lost 0 bases, with 15 bases spanning the gap. The CDR3 has 15 amino acids. The germline gives CDR1 LNHDA, CDR2 SQIVND (reference sequence). The CDR3 DNA reads as TGTGCCAGTAGCCCACAGGGGGGGAGCTCCTACGAGCAGTACTTC. Amino acids: CASSPQGGSSYEQYF. The whole variable domain, filled in from reference TRBV19 and TRBJ2-7, reads DGGITQSPKYLFRKEGQNVTLSCEQNLNHDAMYWYRQDPGQGLRLIYYSQIVNDFQKGDIAEGYSVSREKKESFPLTVTSAQKNPTAFYLCASSPQGGSSYEQYFGPGTRLTVT.

Only one count was recorded for this clone. The V gene is TRBV2, the J gene TRBJ1-5, with a possible D match to TRBD1 (5 bases). The CDR3 extends over 14 amino acids. From germline, CDR1 is SNHLY and CDR2 FYNNEI. V shed 0 bases and J shed 5 bases, with 8 bases lying between them. The DNA for the CDR3 is TGTGCCAGCAGTGAAGCGACAGAATATCAGCCCCAGCATTTT. Translation: CASSEATEYQPQHF. The whole variable domain, filled in from reference TRBV2 and TRBJ1-5, reads EPEVTQTPSHQVTQMGQEVILRCVPISNHLYFYWYRQILGQKVEFLVSFYNNEISEKSEIFDDQFSVERPDGSNFTLKIRSTKLEDSAMYFCASSEATEYQPQHFGDGTRLSIL.

The rearrangement links TRBV5-1 to TRBJ2-7, with D perhaps TRBD2 (6 bases). Between the trimmed V and J ends, which lost 0 bases and 6 bases, there was a span of 13 bases. Germline loops: CDR1 SGHRS, CDR2 YFSETQ. The CDR3 length is 14 residues. CDR3 bases: TGCGCCAGCAGCTTGGAGGGGACTCGTGGCGAGCAGTACTTC. It yields the protein CASSLEGTRGEQYF.

The gene calls are TRBV9 and TRBJ2-5; perhaps TRBD2 as D (7 bases). The DNA end lines up better with TRBJ2-7; the J call may be wrong. Germline assignment: CDR1 SGDLS and CDR2 YYNGEE. This CDR3 contains 15 residues. In DNA, the CDR3 is TGTGCCAGCAGCGTAGGGGGGGGCCTTACCTACGAGCAGTACTTC. This codes for CASSVGGGLTYEQYF.

V gene TRBV28 combines with J gene TRBJ1-4, with 9 bases lining up with TRBD1. V dropped 6 bases and J dropped 8; count of bases not matched to a gene: 13. Per germline, CDR1 MDHEN and CDR2 SYDVKM. This CDR3 spans 16 amino acids. CDR3 loop: CASRQILTGGGEKLFF. For the CDR3, the DNA is TGTGCCAGCAGACAAATACTGACAGGGGGGGGAGAAAAACTGTTTTTT.